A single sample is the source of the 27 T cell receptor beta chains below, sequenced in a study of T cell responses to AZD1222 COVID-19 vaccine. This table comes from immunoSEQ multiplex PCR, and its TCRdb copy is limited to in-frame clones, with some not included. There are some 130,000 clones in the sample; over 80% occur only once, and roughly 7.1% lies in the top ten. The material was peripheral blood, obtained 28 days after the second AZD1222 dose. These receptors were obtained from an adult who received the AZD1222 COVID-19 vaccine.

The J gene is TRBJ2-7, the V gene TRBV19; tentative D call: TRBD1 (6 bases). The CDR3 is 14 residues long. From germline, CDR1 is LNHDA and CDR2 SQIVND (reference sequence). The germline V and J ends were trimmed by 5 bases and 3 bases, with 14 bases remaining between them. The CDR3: CASSLLTGDYEQYF. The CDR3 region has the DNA TGTGCCAGTAGTCTGCTGACAGGAGACTACGAGCAGTACTTC.

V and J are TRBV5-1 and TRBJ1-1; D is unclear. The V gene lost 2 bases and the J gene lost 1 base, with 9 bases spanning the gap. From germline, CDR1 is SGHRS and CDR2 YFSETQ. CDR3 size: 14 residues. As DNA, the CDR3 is TGCGCCAGCAGCTTTGACTACGGGAACACTGAAGCTTTCTTT. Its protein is CASSFDYGNTEAFF.

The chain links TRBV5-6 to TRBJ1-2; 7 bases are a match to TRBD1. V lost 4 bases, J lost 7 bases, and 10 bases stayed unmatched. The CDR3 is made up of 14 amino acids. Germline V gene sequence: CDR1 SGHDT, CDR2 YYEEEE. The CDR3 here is CASSHRDRVIGYTF. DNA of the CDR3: TGTGCCAGCAGCCATCGCGACAGGGTCATTGGCTACACCTTC.

The CDR3 sequence: CASSLLLGTGGRGQYF. The CDR3 nucleotides are TGCGCCAGCAGCCTACTTTTAGGGACAGGGGGCCGGGGGCAGTACTTC. This chain connects TRBV4-1 to TRBJ2-7; 12 bases agree with TRBD1. The CDR3 covers 16 residues. V lost 4 bases, J lost 9 bases, and 13 bases stayed unmatched. Germline-derived CDR1 and CDR2 are MGHRA and YSYEKL.

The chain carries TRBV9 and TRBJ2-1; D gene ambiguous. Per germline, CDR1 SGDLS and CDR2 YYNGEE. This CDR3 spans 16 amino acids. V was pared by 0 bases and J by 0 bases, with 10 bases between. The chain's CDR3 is CASSVVAHSSYNEQFF. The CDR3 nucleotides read TGTGCCAGCAGCGTAGTGGCCCACAGCTCCTACAATGAGCAGTTCTTC.

The CDR3 DNA follows: TGTGCCAGCAGCCAAGATATCACTAGCTCCTACAATGAGCAGTTCTTC. This gives the protein CASSQDITSSYNEQFF. The chain couples TRBV4-2 to TRBJ2-1; D may be TRBD2 (5 bases). The CDR3 length is 16 residues. Germline-derived CDR1 and CDR2 are LGHNA and YNFKEQ. V was cut by 0 bases and J by 0 bases, with 9 bases left in between.

The CDR3 nucleotides are TGTGCCAGCTCACCCGACACGCGGGGGGGCCTCAATGAGCAGTTCTTC. Translated: CASSPDTRGGLNEQFF. The chain recombines TRBV18 with TRBJ2-1; 9 bases agree with TRBD2. CDR3 size: 16 residues. The V segment lost 3 bases and the J segment 6 bases; nucleotides outside the gene matches: 9. From germline, CDR1 is KGHSH and CDR2 LQKENI.

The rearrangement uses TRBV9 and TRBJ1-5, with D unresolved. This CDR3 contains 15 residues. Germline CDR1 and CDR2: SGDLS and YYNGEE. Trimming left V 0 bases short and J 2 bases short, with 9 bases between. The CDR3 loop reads CASSVGGYGNQPQHF. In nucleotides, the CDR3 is TGTGCCAGCAGCGTAGGAGGTTACGGCAATCAGCCCCAGCATTTT.

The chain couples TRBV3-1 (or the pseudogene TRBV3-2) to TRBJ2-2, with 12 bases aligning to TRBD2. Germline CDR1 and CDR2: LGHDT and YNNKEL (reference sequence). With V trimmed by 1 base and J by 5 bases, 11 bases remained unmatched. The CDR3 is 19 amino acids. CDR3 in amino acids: CASSQGPLLAGGWTGELFF. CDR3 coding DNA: TGTGCCAGCAGCCAAGGGCCTCTACTAGCGGGGGGTTGGACCGGGGAGCTGTTTTTT.

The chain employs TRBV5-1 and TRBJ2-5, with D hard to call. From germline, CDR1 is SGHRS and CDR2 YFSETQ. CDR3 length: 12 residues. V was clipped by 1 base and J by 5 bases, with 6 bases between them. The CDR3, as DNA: TGCGCCAGCAGCTTGACTGGCGAGACCCAGTACTTC. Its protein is CASSLTGETQYF.

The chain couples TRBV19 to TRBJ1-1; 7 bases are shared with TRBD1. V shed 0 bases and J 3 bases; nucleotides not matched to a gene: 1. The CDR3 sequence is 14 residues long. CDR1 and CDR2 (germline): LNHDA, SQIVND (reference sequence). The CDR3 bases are TGTGCCAGTAGTATAGAGACAGGGTACACTGAAGCTTTCTTT. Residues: CASSIETGYTEAFF.

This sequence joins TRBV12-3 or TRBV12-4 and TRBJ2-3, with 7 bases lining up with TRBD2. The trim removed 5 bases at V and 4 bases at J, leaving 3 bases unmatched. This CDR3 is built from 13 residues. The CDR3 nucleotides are TGTGCCAGCAGTACCAGCGGGGCAGATACGCAGTATTTT. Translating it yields CASSTSGADTQYF.

The CDR3 sequence is CASSMVKNTEAFF. DNA of the CDR3: TGTGCCAGTAGTATGGTGAAGAACACTGAAGCTTTCTTT. J is TRBJ1-1 and V is TRBV19; D unresolved. Germline CDR1 and CDR2: LNHDA and SQIVND (reference sequence). This CDR3 has 13 residues. V lost 3 bases and J 1 base, leaving 6 bases between the germline ends.

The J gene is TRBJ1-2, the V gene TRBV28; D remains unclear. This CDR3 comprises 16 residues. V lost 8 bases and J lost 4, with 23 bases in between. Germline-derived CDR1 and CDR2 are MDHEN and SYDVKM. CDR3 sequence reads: CASGPGRRGYGYGYTF. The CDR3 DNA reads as TGTGCCAGCGGTCCGGGCCGAAGAGGGTATGGCTATGGCTACACCTTC.

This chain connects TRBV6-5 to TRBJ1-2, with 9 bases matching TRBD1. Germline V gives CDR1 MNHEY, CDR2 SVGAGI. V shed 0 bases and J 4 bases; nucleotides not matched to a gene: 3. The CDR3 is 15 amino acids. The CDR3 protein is CASSYSVTGGYGYTF. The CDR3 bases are TGTGCCAGCAGTTACTCGGTGACAGGGGGCTATGGCTACACCTTC.

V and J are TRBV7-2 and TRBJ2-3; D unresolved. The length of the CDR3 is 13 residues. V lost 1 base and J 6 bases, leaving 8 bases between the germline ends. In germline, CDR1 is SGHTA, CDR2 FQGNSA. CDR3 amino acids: CASSLGLGDTQYF. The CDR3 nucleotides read TGTGCCAGCAGCTTAGGTCTAGGGGATACGCAGTATTTT. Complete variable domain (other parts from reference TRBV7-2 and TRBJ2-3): GAGVSQSPSNKVTEKGKDVELRCDPISGHTALYWYRQSLGQGLEFLIYFQGNSAPDKSGLPSDRFSAERTGGSVSTLTIQRTQQEDSAVYLCASSLGLGDTQYFGPGTRLTVL.

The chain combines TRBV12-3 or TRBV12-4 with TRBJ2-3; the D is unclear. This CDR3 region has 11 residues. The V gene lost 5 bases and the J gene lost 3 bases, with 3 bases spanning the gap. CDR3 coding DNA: TGTGCCAGCAGTCCGACAGATACGCAGTATTTT. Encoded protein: CASSPTDTQYF.

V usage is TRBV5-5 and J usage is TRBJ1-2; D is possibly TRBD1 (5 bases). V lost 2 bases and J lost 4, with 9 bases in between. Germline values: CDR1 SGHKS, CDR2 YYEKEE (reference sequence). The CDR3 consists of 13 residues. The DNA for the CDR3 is TGTGCCAGCAGCTTCATAGGGGCCTATGGCTACACCTTC. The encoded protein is CASSFIGAYGYTF.

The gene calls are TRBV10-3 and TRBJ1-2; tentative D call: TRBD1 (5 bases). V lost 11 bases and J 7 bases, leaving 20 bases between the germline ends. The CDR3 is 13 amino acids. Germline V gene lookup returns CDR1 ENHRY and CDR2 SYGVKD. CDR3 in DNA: TGTGCCGCCGGCAGGGAGGTTTCTTCTGGCTACACCTTC. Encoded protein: CAAGREVSSGYTF.

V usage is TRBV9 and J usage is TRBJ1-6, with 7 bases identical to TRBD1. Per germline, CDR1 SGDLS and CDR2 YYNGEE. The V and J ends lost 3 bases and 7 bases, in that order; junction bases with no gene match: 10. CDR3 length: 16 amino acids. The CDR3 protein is CASSGPGTALNSPLHF. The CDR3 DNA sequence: TGTGCCAGCAGCGGACCTGGGACAGCCCTAAATTCACCCCTCCACTTT.

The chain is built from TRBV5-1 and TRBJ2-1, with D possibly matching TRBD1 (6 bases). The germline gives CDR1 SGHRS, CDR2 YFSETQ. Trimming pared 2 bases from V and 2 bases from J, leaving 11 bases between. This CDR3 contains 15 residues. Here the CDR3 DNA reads TGCGCCAGCAGCTTAGTGGACAGCACCTACAATGAGCAGTTCTTC. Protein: CASSLVDSTYNEQFF.

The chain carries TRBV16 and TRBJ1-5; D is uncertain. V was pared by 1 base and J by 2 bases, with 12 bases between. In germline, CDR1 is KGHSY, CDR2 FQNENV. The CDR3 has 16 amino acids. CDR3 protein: CASSQFLGFRNQPQHF. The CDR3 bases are TGTGCCAGCAGCCAATTCCTGGGTTTCCGCAATCAGCCCCAGCATTTT.

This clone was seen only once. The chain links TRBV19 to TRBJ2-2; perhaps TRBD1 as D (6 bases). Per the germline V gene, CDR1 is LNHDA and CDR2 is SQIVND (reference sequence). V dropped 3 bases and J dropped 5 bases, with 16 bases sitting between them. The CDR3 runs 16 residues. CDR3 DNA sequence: TGTGCCAGTAGTATCTCTTGGCCAGGGGAGACCGGGGAGCTGTTTTTT. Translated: CASSISWPGETGELFF.

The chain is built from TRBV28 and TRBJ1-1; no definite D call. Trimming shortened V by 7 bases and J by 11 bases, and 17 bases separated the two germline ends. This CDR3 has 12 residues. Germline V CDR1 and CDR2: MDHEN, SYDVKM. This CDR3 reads CASTSTQYVAFF. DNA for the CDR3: TGTGCCAGCACCTCGACCCAGTACGTCGCTTTCTTT.

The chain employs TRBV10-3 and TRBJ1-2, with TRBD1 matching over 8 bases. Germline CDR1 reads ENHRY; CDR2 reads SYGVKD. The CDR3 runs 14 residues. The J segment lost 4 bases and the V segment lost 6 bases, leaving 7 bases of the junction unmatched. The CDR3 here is CAIRDSGGGYGYTF. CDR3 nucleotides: TGTGCCATCAGAGACTCAGGGGGCGGCTATGGCTACACCTTC.

CDR3 amino acids: CASSYGGNYEQYF. The DNA of the CDR3 is TGTGCCAGCAGTTACGGAGGGAACTACGAGCAGTACTTC. The chain has TRBV6-5 and TRBJ2-7, with a possible D match to TRBD2 (6 bases). CDR1 and CDR2 from the germline V gene are MNHEY and SVGAGI. V lost 2 bases and J 3 bases, leaving 8 bases between the germline ends. The CDR3 contains 13 residues.

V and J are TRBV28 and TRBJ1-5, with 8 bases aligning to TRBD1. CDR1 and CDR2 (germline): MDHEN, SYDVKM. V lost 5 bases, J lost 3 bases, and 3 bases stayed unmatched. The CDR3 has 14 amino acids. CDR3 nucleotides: TGTGCCAGCAGTCACAGGGGGGTCAATCAGCCCCAGCATTTT. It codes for CASSHRGVNQPQHF.